Each of the 17 T cell receptor beta chains below was sequenced from the same sample in a study of shared clonotypes between healthy human individuals. The method was immunoSEQ multiplex PCR; TCRdb's version includes in-frame clones alone and lacks a portion of them. Of approximately 88,000 clones in the sample, 68% were seen once. The sample taken for sequencing was memory CD8+ T cells sorted from blood. Sample subset: CD45RO+ cells pooled with CCR7-negative TemRA cells. The origin of the receptors is a man aged 30 to 39 in good health.

For this clone: A junction end diverges from the germline sequence, so it may reflect a read error. This rearrangement joins TRBV7-2 to TRBJ1-2; the match to TRBD1 covers 9 bases. CDR1 and CDR2 (germline): SGHTA, FQGNSA. This CDR3 spans 15 amino acids. CDR3 protein: CASSIATKGQGGYTF. The CDR3 DNA reads TGTGCCAGCAGCATAGCCACCAAGGGACAGGGAGGCTACACCTTC.

The V call is TRBV7-9, the J call TRBJ2-7; 8 bases map to TRBD1. CDR3 size: 14 residues. Losses at the gene ends were 5 bases for V and 2 bases for J; bases not matched to a gene: 5. Germline-derived CDR1 and CDR2 are SEHNR and FQNEAQ (reference sequence). CDR3 protein: CASSRQGWTYEQYF. For the CDR3, the DNA is TGTGCCAGCAGCAGACAGGGGTGGACCTACGAGCAGTACTTC.

The chain employs TRBV11-3 and TRBJ2-1; maybe TRBD1 (6 bases). Trimming took 3 bases from V and 8 from J, leaving 17 bases between them. CDR1 is SGHNT, CDR2 YENEEA, per germline. This CDR3 spans 15 amino acids. This chain's CDR3 is CASSFEGTGTHEQFF. DNA for the CDR3: TGTGCCAGCAGCTTCGAAGGTACAGGGACCCATGAGCAGTTCTTC.

This clone was recorded once. Other DNA sequences within the sample encode an identical CDR3. The chain links TRBV7-9 to TRBJ2-1; possibly TRBD2 for D (5 bases). Germline V lookup: CDR1 SEHNR, CDR2 FQNEAQ (reference sequence). The CDR3 runs to 15 residues. V lost 4 bases and J 0 bases, leaving 10 bases between the germline ends. The CDR3 loop reads CASSSTRNSYNEQFF. Written as DNA, the CDR3 is TGTGCCAGCAGCTCCACTAGGAACTCCTACAATGAGCAGTTCTTC. Supplemented by reference TRBV7-9 and TRBJ2-1, the full variable domain reads DTGVSQNPRHKITKRGQNVTFRCDPISEHNRLYWYRQTLGQGPEFLTYFQNEAQLEKSRLLSDRFSAERPKGSFSTLEIQRTEQGDSAMYLCASSSTRNSYNEQFFGPGTRLTVL.

The chain joins TRBV28 to TRBJ2-3; tentative D call: TRBD2 (5 bases). V was shortened by 3 bases and J by 2 bases, with 15 bases between the two germline ends. This CDR3 has 16 residues. Per germline, CDR1 MDHEN and CDR2 SYDVKM. CDR3 coding DNA: TGTGCCAGCAGTTTTAACGGGGTCCTTGACACAGATACGCAGTATTTT. As protein: CASSFNGVLDTDTQYF.

V usage is TRBV29-1 and J usage is TRBJ2-1; a weak D match, TRBD1 (6 bases). The CDR3 is made up of 14 amino acids. Germline CDR1 SQVTM, CDR2 ANQGSEA. Trimming pared 4 bases from V and 3 bases from J, leaving 13 bases between. CDR3 sequence (DNA): TGCAGCGTTGGCGAGACAGGCGACTACAATGAGCAGTTCTTC. This sequence encodes CSVGETGDYNEQFF.

The genes are TRBV28 and TRBJ2-1; TRBD1 is a possible D gene (6 bases). This CDR3 is 11 amino acids long. The ends were cut back, 7 bases at V and 5 bases at J, with 6 bases in the middle. CDR1 and CDR2 (germline): MDHEN, SYDVKM. The CDR3 here is CASNRDNEQFF. The CDR3 nucleotides are TGTGCCAGCAACAGGGACAATGAGCAGTTCTTC.

With regard to this clone: This sample also contains other DNA sequences that code for the same CDR3. J is TRBJ1-2 and V is TRBV19; the D is unclear. CDR1 is LNHDA, CDR2 SQIVND, per germline (reference sequence). This CDR3 comprises 11 residues. The V end was cut by 5 bases, the J end by 1 base, with 2 bases between. The CDR3 bases are TGTGCCAGTAGTGTTAACTATGGCTACACCTTC. Protein sequence: CASSVNYGYTF.

This rearrangement joins TRBV2 to TRBJ1-1; D is unresolved. Trimming stripped 2 bases from V and 4 bases from J, with 8 bases between. The germline V gene encodes CDR1 SNHLY and CDR2 FYNNEI. The length of the CDR3 is 13 residues. CDR3 DNA: TGTGCCAGCAGTGAATGGGTAGGCACTGAAGCTTTCTTT. Protein product: CASSEWVGTEAFF.

J is TRBJ1-4 and V is TRBV6-6, with 10 bases identical to TRBD1. CDR1 MNHNY and CDR2 SVGAGI come from the germline V gene (reference sequence). The length of the CDR3 is 14 residues. Losses at the gene ends were 6 bases for V and 8 bases for J; bases not matched to a gene: 6. The CDR3 here is CASSEGTGVEKLFF. CDR3 DNA sequence: TGTGCCAGCAGCGAGGGGACAGGGGTAGAAAAACTGTTTTTT.

V is TRBV7-8 and J is TRBJ2-7; TRBD2 might be the D (6 bases). Germline CDR1 SGHVS, CDR2 FQNEAQ. Trimming pared 1 base from V and 4 bases from J, leaving 11 bases between. The CDR3 covers 14 residues. CDR3 DNA: TGTGCCAGCAGCTTAGTCCCGGGAGTTTACGAGCAGTACTTC. Residues: CASSLVPGVYEQYF.

The rearrangement links TRBV11-2 to TRBJ2-7; D might be TRBD2 (6 bases). The CDR3 has 17 residues. Trimming removed 5 bases from V and 3 bases from J, with 23 bases in between. Germline values: CDR1 SGHAT, CDR2 FQNNGV. The CDR3 DNA is TGTGCCAGCAGCATCCAAGGCGGGGTTCGGAGCTACTACGAGCAGTACTTC. Translating it yields CASSIQGGVRSYYEQYF.

This clone showed up just a few times. The chain uses TRBV6-5 and TRBJ1-2; D unclear. With 1 base removed from V and 3 bases from J, the gap between germline ends came to 12 bases. CDR1 is MNHEY, CDR2 SVGAGI, per germline. The CDR3 length is 15 residues. CDR3 coding DNA: TGTGCCAGCAGTTACTTTGGGCAGAATCACTATGGCTACACCTTC. Amino acids: CASSYFGQNHYGYTF.

The CDR3 is CASREQGYNQPQHF. CDR3 sequence (DNA): TGTGCCAGCAGAGAACAGGGGTACAATCAGCCCCAGCATTTT. This chain links TRBV5-4 with TRBJ1-5, with 7 nucleotides matching TRBD1. The CDR3 is made up of 14 amino acids. The V gene end was trimmed by 5 bases and the J gene end by 3 bases; junction bases not matched to a gene: 5. Germline CDR1 and CDR2: SGHNT and YYREEE (reference sequence).

The chain uses TRBV19 and TRBJ2-7; D may correspond to TRBD1 or TRBD2 (6 bases each). This CDR3 has 16 amino acids. CDR1 and CDR2 (germline): LNHDA, SQIVND (reference sequence). Trimming took 4 bases from V and 3 from J, leaving 19 bases between them. DNA of the CDR3: TGTGCCAGTAGTACAGGGGTGGCTAGCGAGTACTACGAGCAGTACTTC. Protein sequence: CASSTGVASEYYEQYF.

The V gene is TRBV6-4, the J gene TRBJ2-2; D uncertain. Trimming shortened V by 6 bases and J by 5 bases, and 13 bases separated the two germline ends. The CDR3 loop spans 14 amino acids. Germline CDR1 MRHNA, CDR2 SNTAGT. The CDR3 bases are TGTGCCAGCAGCGACGCAGCGCAGACCGGGGAGCTGTTTTTT. It codes for CASSDAAQTGELFF.

The rearrangement uses TRBV6-5 and TRBJ2-1, with D unresolved. In germline, CDR1 is MNHEY, CDR2 SVGAGI. The length of the CDR3 is 16 residues. Trimming stripped 4 bases from V and 7 bases from J, with 20 bases between. The chain's CDR3 is CASSSQRSVLGNEQFF. For the CDR3, the DNA is TGTGCCAGCAGTTCCCAGAGGAGCGTTCTTGGGAATGAGCAGTTCTTC.